Listed below are T cell receptor beta chains from one sample, sequenced in a study of Graves' ophthalmopathy and Graves' hyperthyroidism. TCRdb re-called the multiplex PCR reads with MiXCR, one entry per CDR3 protein. The table lists 500,000 to 800,000 distinct CDR3 sequences, approximately 39% of them singletons, with under 3.5% in the top ten. Sequenced material: peripheral blood. These receptor sequences come from an adult man with Graves' ophthalmopathy. Both conserved end residues are part of each CDR3. A D gene is named only where the DNA matches it firmly. Expanded clones are given a class, and other clones once, few, many or no size at all.

abundance	v_gene	d_gene	j_gene	CDR3aa	CDR3nt
many	TRBV29-1	.	TRBJ2-7	CSVETNEQYF	TGCAGCGTTGAAACCAACGAGCAGTACTTC
many	TRBV20-1	TRBD1	TRBJ1-5	CSARTGASNQPQHF	TGCAGTGCCAGGACAGGGGCTAGCAATCAGCCCCAGCATTTT
many	TRBV7-3	.	TRBJ1-1	CASSTTPITEAFF	TGTGCCAGCAGCACAACCCCCATAACTGAAGCTTTCTTT
many	TRBV20-1	.	TRBJ1-2	CSARDSAGDYRKGYTF	TGCAGTGCTAGAGATTCGGCAGGGGATTATCGAAAAGGCTACACCTTC
many	TRBV20-1	.	TRBJ1-1	CSASTAWGTEAFF	TGCAGTGCCTCGACAGCATGGGGCACTGAAGCTTTCTTT
once	TRBV9	TRBD1	TRBJ1-4	CASSVLGQGSEKLFF	TGTGCCAGCAGCGTTTTGGGACAGGGGTCTGAAAAACTGTTTTTT
.	TRBV19	TRBD1	TRBJ1-5	CASSATGVGQPQHF	TGTGCCAGTAGTGCGACAGGGGTTGGCCAGCCCCAGCATTTT
many	TRBV7-2	TRBD1	TRBJ2-7	CASSPGTGISYEQYF	TGTGCCAGCAGCCCAGGGACAGGCATATCCTACGAGCAGTACTTC
.	TRBV10-3	TRBD2	TRBJ2-7	CAISETSGRRYEQYF	TGTGCCATCAGTGAGACTAGCGGGAGAAGATACGAGCAGTACTTC
many	TRBV25-1	TRBD1	TRBJ2-7	CASSEVGNRGRSEQYF	TGTGCCAGCAGTGAGGTCGGGAACAGGGGGCGCTCCGAGCAGTACTTC
many	TRBV10-3	.	TRBJ2-5	CAISEPQETQYF	TGTGCCATCAGTGAGCCACAAGAGACCCAGTACTTC
.	TRBV25-1	.	TRBJ2-5	CASSGVVRDEETQYF	TGTGCCAGCAGTGGGGTGGTCCGGGACGAAGAGACCCAGTACTTC
.	TRBV29-1	TRBD1	TRBJ1-6	CSGEATGGKDSPLHF	TGCAGCGGGGAGGCGACAGGGGGAAAAGATTCACCCCTCCACTTT
.	TRBV2	.	TRBJ2-6	CASGIQGGDTEAF	TGTGCCAGCGGAATCCAGGGGGGGGACACTGAAGCTTTC
few	TRBV6-2/TRBV6-3	.	TRBJ1-1	CASSYVQEAFF	TGTGCCAGCAGTTACGTACAGGAAGCTTTCTTT
.	TRBV4-3	TRBD1	TRBJ2-7	CASSLRDRGVDEQYF	TGCGCCAGCAGCCTACGGGACAGGGGGGTCGACGAGCAGTACTTC